The 27 T cell receptor beta chains below were found in one sample sequenced in a study of T cell repertoires in cytomegalovirus infection (dated by TCRdb to between 2018 and 2020). This sample was sequenced with an Illumina HiSeq 1500. Using fastp at Q25 and MiXCR, TCRdb reprocessed the public reads and kept productive beta chains. Duplicate CDR3 protein sequences are folded into a single record with the most common DNA and genes. Counted in this sample were fewer than 900,000 distinct CDR3 sequences; approximately 32% of them appeared once. The ten top clones hold around 14% of the sample. Their target antigens are unknown. Per the publication, the treatment or condition label means: in vitro stimulation with specific CMV peptide epitopes to enrich CMV-specific T cells. Sequencing used cultured CD8+ T cells from PBMCs, obtained from culture after CMV antigen stimulation. These receptors all come from a human donor in good health (CMV status not recorded). Some clones in this sample may be carry-over from other donors' samples.

The V call is TRBV7-2, the J call TRBJ2-7; perhaps D is TRBD1 or TRBD2 (6 bases each). Looked up from germline, CDR1 is SGHTA and CDR2 is FQGNSA. The V end lost 5 bases, the J end lost 7 bases, and 15 bases lay between the germline ends. The CDR3 consists of 13 residues. DNA for the CDR3: TGTGCCAGCAGCGAAACAGGGACTGGGGAGCAGTACGTC. Translating gives CASSETGTGEQYV.

Many counts were recorded for this clonotype. The chain employs TRBV7-8 and TRBJ2-1; a possible D gene is TRBD2 (5 bases). CDR3 length equals 15 residues. The V gene lost 5 bases and the J gene lost 8 bases, with 19 bases spanning the gap. The germline CDR1 and CDR2 sequences are SGHVS and FQNEAQ. The CDR3 spells CASSLSGSSAHEQFF. The CDR3 nucleotides are TGTGCCAGCAGCCTTTCGGGGTCCAGCGCCCATGAGCAGTTCTTC. The variable domain in full, completed from reference TRBV7-8 and TRBJ2-1, reads GAGVSQSPRYKVAKRGQDVALRCDPISGHVSLFWYQQALGQGPEFLTYFQNEAQLDKSGLPSDRFFAERPEGSVSTLKIQRTQQEDSAVYLCASSLSGSSAHEQFFGPGTRLTVL.

This clonotype was picked up many times. One end of the junction does not line up with germline, which may come from a read error. This rearrangement joins TRBV7-3 to TRBJ1-1, with 9 positions matching TRBD1. From germline, CDR1 is SGHTA and CDR2 FQGTGA. The CDR3 consists of 15 residues. The CDR3 loop is CASSLTGQGRTEAFF. CDR3 DNA: TGTGCCAGCAGCCTAACGGGACAGGGTCGTACTGAAGCTTTCTTT.

This clonotype has only a few counts. V and J are TRBV6-1 and TRBJ2-7; 9 nucleotides align to TRBD1. The CDR3 loop spans 15 amino acids. CDR1 and CDR2 from the germline V gene are MNHNS and SASEGT. Unmatched junction bases numbered 8, after V lost 5 bases and J lost 3 bases. Here the CDR3 DNA reads TGTGCCAGCAGTCCTCTTGCGGGACAGGGCTACGAGCAGTACTTC. This gives the protein CASSPLAGQGYEQYF.

This chain uses TRBV10-1 with TRBJ2-3, with 14 bases identical to TRBD2. Germline V gene lookup returns CDR1 WNHNN and CDR2 SYGVQD (reference sequence). V lost 4 bases, J lost 8 bases, and 5 bases stayed unmatched. CDR3 length: 15 residues. CDR3 in amino acids: CASSGTSGGRLTQYF. CDR3 nucleotide sequence: TGCGCCAGCAGTGGGACTAGCGGGGGGCGCCTTACGCAGTATTTT.

At least ten counts were recorded for this clonotype. The chain couples TRBV12-3 or TRBV12-4 to TRBJ1-5; TRBD1 might be the D (5 bases). Trimming removed 5 bases at V and 0 bases at J, with 11 bases between. The CDR3 sequence is 15 residues long. CDR3 nucleotide sequence: TGTGCCAGCAGTCCTACAGGAAATAGCAATCAGCCCCAGCATTTT. Translation: CASSPTGNSNQPQHF.

The sample holds a few counts of this clonotype. V and J are TRBV7-9 and TRBJ2-2, with TRBD1 matching 11 bases. The V gene end was trimmed by 6 bases and the J gene end by 4 bases; junction bases not matched to a gene: 4. This CDR3 comprises 15 residues. Germline V gene sequence: CDR1 SEHNR, CDR2 FQNEAQ (reference sequence). The CDR3: CASRDRGPGTGELFF. DNA for the CDR3: TGTGCCAGCAGGGACAGGGGGCCGGGCACCGGGGAGCTGTTTTTT.

The chain combines TRBV15 with TRBJ1-1; D ambiguous. The germline V and J ends were trimmed by 0 bases and 7 bases, with 9 bases remaining between them. Germline V gene data show CDR1 as LNHNV and CDR2 as YYDKDF (reference sequence). The CDR3 has 13 residues. CDR3 residues: CATSREKKGEAFF. The CDR3, as DNA: TGTGCCACCAGCAGAGAAAAAAAGGGTGAAGCTTTCTTT.

The chain has TRBV3-1 and TRBJ2-7, with D tentatively TRBD1 (6 bases). CDR3 length: 14 amino acids. V was cut by 2 bases and J by 4 bases, with 12 bases left in between. Looked up from germline, CDR1 is LGHDT and CDR2 is YNNKEL (reference sequence). CDR3 loop: CASSQTGTRYEQYF. CDR3 nucleotide sequence: TGTGCCAGCAGCCAAACCGGGACACGGTACGAGCAGTACTTC.

This clonotype was observed a handful of times. The chain uses TRBV12-3 or TRBV12-4 and TRBJ2-1; tentative D call: TRBD1 (6 bases). V lost 0 bases to trimming and J lost 7 bases, with 10 bases between them. The CDR3 loop spans 14 amino acids. In nucleotides, the CDR3 is TGTGCCAGCAGTTTAGCGCTACAGGGAAATGAGCAGTTCTTC. As protein: CASSLALQGNEQFF.

In its sample, this clonotype was seen a few times. The V call is TRBV6-5, the J call TRBJ2-5; no definite D call. V was pared by 2 bases and J by 1 base, with 8 bases between. The CDR3 is made up of 14 amino acids. Germline lookup yields CDR1 MNHEY and CDR2 SVGAGI. The CDR3 reads CASSYLRTQETQYF. The CDR3 region has the DNA TGTGCCAGCAGTTACCTTCGGACCCAAGAGACCCAGTACTTC.

This clonotype was seen ten or more times. The chain links TRBV7-9 to TRBJ1-3; D uncertain. V lost 5 bases, J lost 3 bases, and 17 bases lay in between. The CDR3 totals 16 residues. Germline-derived CDR1 and CDR2 are SEHNR and FQNEAQ (reference sequence). CDR3 bases: TGTGCCAGCAGCCGAGTACTTTTCGTGGGTGGAAACACCATATATTTT. This translates into CASSRVLFVGGNTIYF.

This chain joins TRBV5-1 and TRBJ1-1, with 7 bases identical to TRBD1. With V trimmed by 5 bases and J by 3 bases, 13 bases remained unmatched. Germline CDR1 is SGHRS and CDR2 is YFSETQ. CDR3 size: 16 residues. This CDR3 reads CASRETGSGSDTEAFF. CDR3 DNA: TGCGCCAGCAGGGAGACAGGGTCGGGTTCGGACACTGAAGCTTTCTTT. Combining the CDR3 with reference TRBV5-1 and TRBJ1-1 gives the whole variable domain KAGVTQTPRYLIKTRGQQVTLSCSPISGHRSVSWYQQTPGQGLQFLFEYFSETQRNKGNFPGRFSGRQFSNSRSEMNVSTLELGDSALYLCASRETGSGSDTEAFFGQGTRLTVV.

This clonotype was recorded many times. The chain has TRBV3-1 and TRBJ1-6; D is uncertain. V lost 4 bases and J 9 bases, leaving 13 bases between the germline ends. The germline CDR1 and CDR2 sequences are LGHDT and YNNKEL (reference sequence). The CDR3 extends over 14 amino acids. As DNA, the CDR3 is TGTGCCAGCAGCCTTTGGGCCGGCGTTTCACCCCTCCACTTT. This translates into CASSLWAGVSPLHF.

Comments on this clonotype: Lacking the conserved final phenylalanine or tryptophan, this CDR3 likely reflects a read error. No DNA is shown, since the ends of the CDR3 on it are uncertain; the CDR3 is the one TCRdb lists. The chain recombines TRBV6-6 with TRBJ1-1; the table names TRBD1, a call not compared with the DNA. Germline CDR1 MNHNY, CDR2 SVGAGI (reference sequence). Inclusive of both ends, the CDR3 amounts to 12 amino acids. CDR3: CASSGAAYGLEV.

A few counts support this clonotype. J is TRBJ1-2 and V is TRBV5-6; the D is unclear. Per the germline V gene, CDR1 is SGHDT and CDR2 is YYEEEE. V lost 5 bases, J lost 3 bases, and 17 bases lay in between. CDR3 length: 15 amino acids. The CDR3 loop is CASSPAAPSYYGYTF. For the CDR3, the DNA is TGTGCCAGCAGTCCGGCAGCCCCTTCCTACTATGGCTACACCTTC.

The chain combines TRBV6-2 or TRBV6-3 with TRBJ2-1; 11 nucleotides agree with TRBD2. CDR3 length: 16 amino acids. The germline CDR1 and CDR2 sequences are MNHEY and SVGEGT. With 3 bases clipped from V and 2 bases from J, the junction kept 3 bases outside the gene matches. CDR3 coding DNA: TGTGCCAGCAGTTATTATAGCGGGGGGGCCTACAATGAGCAGTTCTTC. It codes for CASSYYSGGAYNEQFF.

V usage is TRBV5-6 and J usage is TRBJ2-5, with 9 nucleotides matching TRBD2. After removal of 7 bases from V and 5 bases from J, the junction contained 9 bases not matched to a gene. Germline V CDR1 and CDR2: SGHDT, YYEEEE. The CDR3 has 14 amino acids. The CDR3 nucleotides are TGTGCCAGCGCCCCGGCAAGCGGGGGGGAGACCCAGTACTTC. Amino acids: CASAPASGGETQYF.

J is TRBJ1-1 and V is TRBV7-6; no firm D call. V was pared by 4 bases and J by 0 bases, with 15 bases between. The CDR3 sequence is 16 residues long. The germline gives CDR1 SGHVS, CDR2 FNYEAQ. In DNA form, the CDR3 reads TGTGCCAGCAGCTACCGGGGAGGCCAGTTGAACACTGAAGCTTTCTTT. Translating it yields CASSYRGGQLNTEAFF. The complete variable domain, with remaining parts taken from reference TRBV7-6 and TRBJ1-1, reads GAGVSQSPRYKVTKRGQDVALRCDPISGHVSLYWYRQALGQGPEFLTYFNYEAQQDKSGLPNDRFSAERPEGSISTLTIQRTEQRDSAMYRCASSYRGGQLNTEAFFGQGTRLTVV.

The chain has TRBV4-2 and TRBJ2-1; D unclear. Germline CDR1 is LGHNA and CDR2 is YNFKEQ. The length of the CDR3 is 12 residues. V was shortened by 1 base and J by 5 bases, with 3 bases between the two germline ends. The CDR3 region has the DNA TGTGCCAGCAGCCAAGCAAACAATGAGCAGTTCTTC. This translates into CASSQANNEQFF.

The V gene is TRBV20-1, the J gene TRBJ2-7; 8 nucleotides match TRBD1. The CDR3 length is 16 residues. The V gene's germline CDR1 is DFQATT and CDR2 SNEGSKA (reference sequence). V shed 0 bases and J 0 bases; nucleotides not matched to a gene: 7. DNA for the CDR3: TGCAGTGCTAGAGATGTGCAGGGGGCAGGCTCCTACGAGCAGTACTTC. Encoded protein: CSARDVQGAGSYEQYF.

In this sample, this clonotype turned up once. The junction and the germline gene differ at one end; a read error may be behind it. J is TRBJ2-2 and V is TRBV5-3, with a possible D match to TRBD2 (6 bases). TRBV5-3 is an open reading frame, and its role is uncertain. This CDR3 contains 15 residues. The CDR3 loop is CASSLELALNGELFF. The CDR3 DNA reads TGTGCCAGCAGCTTGGAGCTAGCGTTGAACGGGGAGCTGTTTTTT.

This rearrangement joins TRBV7-9 to TRBJ2-7; 7 bases line up with TRBD2. Germline V gene lookup returns CDR1 SEHNR and CDR2 FQNEAQ (reference sequence). The V gene end was trimmed by 5 bases and the J gene end by 0 bases; junction bases not matched to a gene: 10. CDR3 size: 16 residues. The CDR3 DNA reads as TGTGCCAGCAGCAACTCCGGCGGGGGACCCTCCTACGAGCAGTACTTC. Its protein is CASSNSGGGPSYEQYF. The full variable domain, completed using reference TRBV7-9 and TRBJ2-7, is DTGVSQNPRHKITKRGQNVTFRCDPISEHNRLYWYRQTLGQGPEFLTYFQNEAQLEKSRLLSDRFSAERPKGSFSTLEIQRTEQGDSAMYLCASSNSGGGPSYEQYFGPGTRLTVT.

This clonotype was picked up a small number of times. The chain employs TRBV28 and TRBJ1-2; 12 bases fit TRBD1. Germline values: CDR1 MDHEN, CDR2 SYDVKM. J was trimmed by 4 bases and V by 5 bases; bases with no gene match: 8. This CDR3 spans 16 amino acids. The CDR3 reads CASSLTRDRGPYGYTF. CDR3 in DNA: TGTGCCAGCAGTCTTACCCGGGACAGGGGGCCCTATGGCTACACCTTC.

This clonotype occurred many times. The chain's CDR3 is CASSLRLGSVGEKLFF. Here the CDR3 DNA reads TGTGCCAGCAGCCTCCGCCTAGGGAGCGTAGGTGAAAAACTGTTTTTT. The chain uses TRBV7-2 and TRBJ1-4; D unresolved. This CDR3 has 16 residues. Germline V gene sequence: CDR1 SGHTA, CDR2 FQGNSA. V lost 5 bases to trimming and J lost 7 bases, with 20 bases between them.

The chain joins TRBV14 to TRBJ2-7; the D is unclear. The V gene lost 3 bases and the J gene lost 3 bases, with 6 bases spanning the gap. CDR3 size: 12 residues. Germline V gives CDR1 SGHDN, CDR2 FVKESK. The CDR3 region is CASSQRNYEQYV. CDR3 DNA: TGTGCCAGCAGCCAGAGAAACTACGAGCAGTACGTC.

The CDR3 DNA follows: TGTGCCAGCAGTCCACAGGGAGTTAATGAGCAGTTCTTC. Residues: CASSPQGVNEQFF. The V gene is TRBV28, the J gene TRBJ2-1; weak D call: TRBD1 (6 bases). The CDR3 loop spans 13 amino acids. V lost 5 bases, J lost 7 bases, and 12 bases lay in between. Germline V lookup: CDR1 MDHEN, CDR2 SYDVKM.